The 21 T cell receptor beta chains below all came from one sample that was sequenced in a study of shared clonotypes between healthy human individuals. Sequenced by immunoSEQ multiplex PCR; TCRdb stores in-frame clones only, minus some. The data contain some 500,000 clones, about 95% of them singletons. The sample was naive CD4+ T cells sorted from blood. The subset here: CD45RA+ positively selected. These receptors were collected from a woman in her 30s in good health.

The rearrangement joins TRBV2 to TRBJ2-7; D is possibly TRBD2 (6 bases). This CDR3 is 11 amino acids long. The V and J ends lost 5 bases and 7 bases respectively, with 9 bases between them. Looked up from germline, CDR1 is SNHLY and CDR2 is FYNNEI. The DNA of the CDR3 is TGTGCCAGCAGTAATAGCGGAGAGCAGTACTTC. This gives the protein CASSNSGEQYF.

The rearrangement links TRBV6-5 to TRBJ2-7; TRBD1 might be the D (5 bases). Germline values: CDR1 MNHEY, CDR2 SVGAGI. The CDR3 has 13 residues. With 6 bases removed from V and 3 bases from J, the gap between germline ends came to 12 bases. The CDR3 is CASRGAGRYEQYF. The CDR3 nucleotides read TGTGCCAGCAGAGGGGCCGGGCGCTACGAGCAGTACTTC.

This chain links TRBV2 with TRBJ1-5; 11 bases align to TRBD1. CDR1 and CDR2 from the germline V gene are SNHLY and FYNNEI. J gave up 6 bases and V 6 bases, and 7 bases lay outside the gene matches. The length of the CDR3 is 15 residues. The CDR3 DNA is TGTGCCAGCAGGGGGGGACAGGGGGTATTTCAGCCCCAGCATTTT. Translated, it gives CASRGGQGVFQPQHF.

The chain couples TRBV18 to TRBJ1-1; D may be TRBD1 (6 bases). Trimming pared 4 bases from V and 0 bases from J, leaving 12 bases between. This CDR3 comprises 15 residues. Germline lookup yields CDR1 KGHSH and CDR2 LQKENI. The CDR3 is CASSRGQPLNTEAFF. The CDR3 coding sequence is TGTGCCAGCTCACGCGGACAGCCCTTGAACACTGAAGCTTTCTTT. Looking up the rest from reference TRBV18 and TRBJ1-1 gives the full variable domain: NAGVMQNPRHLVRRRGQEARLRCSPMKGHSHVYWYRQLPEEGLKFMVYLQKENIIDESGMPKERFSAEFPKEGPSILRIQQVVRGDSAAYFCASSRGQPLNTEAFFGQGTRLTVV.

The chain links TRBV28 to TRBJ1-4, with D perhaps TRBD1 (5 bases). Germline V gene sequence: CDR1 MDHEN, CDR2 SYDVKM. CDR3 length: 14 residues. V was pared by 3 bases and J by 8 bases, with 13 bases between. The DNA for the CDR3 is TGTGCCAGCAGTTTTTCGGGGCTGGAAGAAAAACTGTTTTTT. It is translated as CASSFSGLEEKLFF.

The rearrangement links TRBV19 to TRBJ1-1, with D unclear. Germline CDR1 and CDR2: LNHDA and SQIVND (reference sequence). CDR3 length: 15 amino acids. Trimming removed 5 bases at V and 4 bases at J, with 17 bases between. In nucleotides, the CDR3 is TGTGCCAGTAGTGCCAGACCTACCCCAATCACTGAAGCTTTCTTT. Protein sequence: CASSARPTPITEAFF.

For this clone: The sample contains more than one DNA sequence encoding this CDR3. J is TRBJ2-2 and V is TRBV7-9; D unresolved. The V gene lost 6 bases and the J gene lost 2 bases, with 4 bases spanning the gap. The CDR3 covers 12 residues. Germline V gives CDR1 SEHNR, CDR2 FQNEAQ (reference sequence). The chain's CDR3 is CASSSNTGELFF. CDR3 DNA: TGTGCCAGCAGTAGTAACACCGGGGAGCTGTTTTTT.

The chain has TRBV13 and TRBJ2-2; 8 nucleotides match TRBD2. The CDR3 contains 15 residues. In germline, CDR1 is PRHDT, CDR2 FYEKMQ (reference sequence). With V trimmed by 5 bases and J by 7 bases, 9 bases remained unmatched. The CDR3 DNA reads TGTGCCAGCAGCCCCCCGGGACTAGAGCTCGGGGAGCTGTTTTTT. Encoded protein: CASSPPGLELGELFF.

The chain couples TRBV2 to TRBJ1-1; maybe TRBD1 (6 bases). CDR3 length: 17 residues. Trimming cost V 5 bases and J 0 bases, with 19 bases left between them. Per germline, CDR1 SNHLY and CDR2 FYNNEI. The CDR3 DNA is TGTGCCAGCAGTACCTTATGGACAGAGGGGCTGAACACTGAAGCTTTCTTT. Translating it yields CASSTLWTEGLNTEAFF.

This clone was counted once. The gene calls are TRBV28 and TRBJ2-1, with 9 bases lining up with TRBD1. This CDR3 comprises 15 residues. The V and J ends lost 5 bases and 8 bases, in that order; junction bases with no gene match: 10. CDR1 and CDR2 (germline): MDHEN, SYDVKM. CDR3 in amino acids: CASSDRIDRGDEQFF. DNA of the CDR3: TGTGCCAGCAGTGACCGGATCGACAGGGGGGATGAGCAGTTCTTC.

This clone was recorded a few times. This CDR3 is also generated by other DNA sequences in the sample. V usage is TRBV30 and J usage is TRBJ1-5; D is ambiguous. Per the germline V gene, CDR1 is GTSNPN and CDR2 is SVGIG (reference sequence). V was clipped by 0 bases and J by 4 bases, with 7 bases between them. The CDR3 runs to 13 residues. CDR3 residues: CAWSVNGNQPQHF. The CDR3 region has the DNA TGTGCCTGGAGTGTAAACGGAAATCAGCCCCAGCATTTT.

The V call is TRBV27, the J call TRBJ2-7; D gene uncertain. The V end lost 7 bases, the J end lost 0 bases, and 7 bases lay between the germline ends. Germline values: CDR1 MNHEY, CDR2 SMNVEV (reference sequence). The CDR3 extends over 12 amino acids. DNA for the CDR3: TGTGCCAGCACGGACGGCTCCTACGAGCAGTACTTC. Translation: CASTDGSYEQYF.

V and J are TRBV4-1 and TRBJ2-3, with 8 bases identical to TRBD2. V shed 5 bases and J 3 bases; nucleotides not matched to a gene: 10. The germline gives CDR1 MGHRA, CDR2 YSYEKL. This CDR3 contains 16 residues. The CDR3 loop is CASSNSGRRSTDTQYF. The CDR3 nucleotides read TGCGCCAGCAGCAACAGCGGGAGAAGGAGTACAGATACGCAGTATTTT.

V gene TRBV27 combines with J gene TRBJ2-2; 9 bases agree with TRBD2. V lost 7 bases to trimming and J lost 2 bases; unmatched junction nucleotides: 8. CDR3 length equals 16 residues. Germline CDR1 is MNHEY and CDR2 is SMNVEV (reference sequence). The CDR3, as DNA: TGTGCCAGCACAACCCAGACTAGCGGAAACACCGGGGAGCTGTTTTTT. The encoded protein is CASTTQTSGNTGELFF.

This chain joins TRBV6-6 and TRBJ2-2, with 14 positions matching TRBD2. This CDR3 is 15 amino acids long. CDR1 is MNHNY and CDR2 is SVGAGI in the germline V gene (reference sequence). V shed 6 bases and J 7 bases; nucleotides not matched to a gene: 4. The CDR3, as DNA: TGTGCCAGCAGCGGGACTAGCGGGAGTCACGGGGAGCTGTTTTTT. Amino acid sequence: CASSGTSGSHGELFF.

This clone appeared a single time. The chain carries TRBV10-1 and TRBJ2-5; 7 bases fit TRBD2. With the DNA end fitting TRBJ2-7 better, the J assignment may be wrong. The CDR3 is 11 residues long. The germline V gene has CDR1 WNHNN and CDR2 SYGVQD (reference sequence). This CDR3 is CASSPGGEQYF. The DNA for the CDR3 is TGCGCCAGCAGTCCGGGGGGCGAGCAGTACTTC.

The V gene is TRBV10-3, the J gene TRBJ1-5; D gene uncertain. The CDR3 has 15 amino acids. The V and J ends lost 3 bases and 1 base respectively, with 10 bases between them. CDR1 ENHRY and CDR2 SYGVKD come from the germline V gene. As DNA, the CDR3 is TGTGCCATCAGTGACGGGCCGGTGAGCAATCAGCCCCAGCATTTT. Its protein product is CAISDGPVSNQPQHF.

This chain uses TRBV13 with TRBJ2-2; TRBD2 agrees at 7 bases. The trim removed 0 bases at V and 6 bases at J, leaving 4 bases unmatched. CDR1 and CDR2 (germline): PRHDT, FYEKMQ (reference sequence). The CDR3 consists of 15 residues. DNA of the CDR3: TGTGCCAGCAGCTTAGGGGGGAGGGCCCCCGGGGAGCTGTTTTTT. Amino acid sequence: CASSLGGRAPGELFF.

The chain links TRBV10-3 to TRBJ1-6, with unresolved D. Trimming pared 3 bases from V and 6 bases from J, leaving 6 bases between. Germline assignment: CDR1 ENHRY and CDR2 SYGVKD. The CDR3 is 13 residues long. CDR3 sequence: CAISESPNSPLHF. DNA of the CDR3: TGTGCCATCAGTGAAAGCCCTAATTCACCCCTCCACTTT.

The chain joins TRBV23-1 to TRBJ1-1; perhaps TRBD1 as D (5 bases). TRBV23-1 is an open reading frame, and its role is uncertain. The CDR3 has 13 residues. With 4 bases removed from V and 3 bases from J, the gap between germline ends came to 9 bases. CDR3 sequence (DNA): TGCGCCAGCAGTCGCGGGGCTTACACTGAAGCTTTCTTT. It translates to CASSRGAYTEAFF.

The V and J genes are TRBV7-3 and TRBJ2-2; a weak D match, TRBD2 (6 bases). The CDR3 contains 14 residues. The V gene lost 3 bases and the J gene lost 3 bases, with 8 bases spanning the gap. Germline CDR1 SGHTA, CDR2 FQGTGA. In DNA form, the CDR3 reads TGTGCCAGCAGCTTCGGGGGTGACACCGGGGAGCTGTTTTTT. Translation gives CASSFGGDTGELFF.